This TCR beta chain was identified during a study of shared clonotypes between healthy human individuals. For the study at large: For every donor, three CD4 naive, three CD4 memory, two CD8 naive and one CD8 memory plates were used.

V lost 3 bases and J 0 bases, leaving 10 bases between the germline ends. The CDR3 totals 15 residues. The V gene's germline CDR1 is SGDLS and CDR2 YYNGEE. TCRdb keeps only in-frame clones here, not all; method: immunoSEQ multiplex PCR. The top ten clones hold roughly 0.13% of a sample with some 2,000,000 clones, more than 90% of them seen once. Input material: naive CD4+ T cells sorted from blood. The subset was: CD45RA+ positively selected. The rearrangement links TRBV9 to TRBJ1-3; a weak D match, TRBD1 (6 bases). The TCR was taken from a man between 18 and 29 years old in good health. CDR3 coding DNA: TGTGCCAGCAGCGCAACAGGGATCTCTGGAAACACCATATATTTT. Its translation is CASSATGISGNTIYF.